Below, 2 T cell receptor beta chains from the same sample are listed, as sequenced in a study of T-cell memory formation after mild COVID-19. TCRdb re-analysed the 5' RACE reads in MiXCR, keeping a single row per CDR3 protein. The data hold some 270,000 distinct CDR3 sequences, with 15% observed a single time. The specimen was PBMCs or a T cell subset sorted from them (not recorded which). These receptors were collected from an adult woman who had mild COVID-19 (a few samples of this study predate the infection). Cell type and time point are not known.

The chain uses TRBV25-1 and TRBJ1-2, with TRBD1 identical over 8 bases. This CDR3 has 15 amino acids. Germline assignment: CDR1 MGHDK and CDR2 SYGVNS. Germline trimming cut 4 bases from V and 5 bases from J; bases unmatched to any gene: 9. This CDR3 is CASSGSTGARYGYTF. CDR3 coding DNA: TGTGCCAGCAGTGGTTCGACAGGGGCGCGGTATGGCTACACCTTC.

Only a few counts were recorded for this clonotype. This sequence joins TRBV28 and TRBJ1-2, with 10 bases aligning to TRBD1. Germline V gene data show CDR1 as MDHEN and CDR2 as SYDVKM. This CDR3 contains 15 residues. J lost 6 bases, V lost 2 bases, and 6 bases had no gene match. For the CDR3, the DNA is TGTGCCAGCAGTTTAATGGACAGGGGGGGGAATGGCTACACCTTC. Protein sequence: CASSLMDRGGNGYTF.